These 8 T cell receptor beta chains share one sample of origin, sequenced in a study of shared clonotypes between healthy human individuals. Generated by immunoSEQ multiplex PCR, the TCRdb table keeps only in-frame clones and is missing some. This sample carries approximately 2.3 million clones, 85% to 95% of them seen once, and the ten largest clones take around 0.4%. Material for sequencing was naive CD4+ T cells from PBMCs. Subset reported: CD45RA+ positively selected. The receptor source for this set is a man between 18 and 35 years old in good health. Some clones in this sample may be carry-over from other donors' samples.

Of note for this clone: This CDR3 is also generated by other DNA sequences in the sample. The CDR3 here is CASRTGGGSYEQYF. As DNA, the CDR3 is TGTGCCAGCAGGACAGGGGGCGGCTCCTACGAGCAGTACTTC. The chain links TRBV28 to TRBJ2-7; 10 positions agree with TRBD1. J was trimmed by 0 bases and V by 6 bases; bases with no gene match: 2. Germline V gives CDR1 MDHEN, CDR2 SYDVKM. The CDR3 is 14 amino acids.

This chain uses TRBV5-1 with TRBJ2-2; D is unresolved. Germline CDR1 and CDR2: SGHRS and YFSETQ. V was trimmed by 4 bases and J by 4 bases, leaving 17 bases between them. There are 16 residues in the CDR3. Here the CDR3 reads CASSQISVAITGELFF. As DNA, the CDR3 is TGCGCCAGCAGCCAAATTAGTGTGGCGATCACCGGGGAGCTGTTTTTT. Complete variable domain (other parts from reference TRBV5-1 and TRBJ2-2): KAGVTQTPRYLIKTRGQQVTLSCSPISGHRSVSWYQQTPGQGLQFLFEYFSETQRNKGNFPGRFSGRQFSNSRSEMNVSTLELGDSALYLCASSQISVAITGELFFGEGSRLTVL.

The V call is TRBV29-1, the J call TRBJ1-2, with TRBD1 as a possible D gene (5 bases). V shed 4 bases and J shed 5 bases, with 17 bases lying between them. Looked up from germline, CDR1 is SQVTM and CDR2 is ANQGSEA. There are 14 residues in the CDR3. CDR3 DNA: TGCAGCGTTGTCTGGAGGGGAGAGTTATATGGCTACACCTTC. This gives the protein CSVVWRGELYGYTF.

The chain carries TRBV25-1 and TRBJ2-5; D perhaps matches TRBD2 (6 bases). Trimming removed 5 bases at V and 2 bases at J, with 15 bases between. This CDR3 is built from 15 residues. Germline-derived CDR1 and CDR2 are MGHDK and SYGVNS. CDR3 residues: CASSTRDGYQETQYF. CDR3 sequence (DNA): TGTGCCAGCAGTACGCGGGATGGCTATCAAGAGACCCAGTACTTC.

This clone was recorded once. The gene calls are TRBV7-9 and TRBJ2-7, with 10 nucleotides matching TRBD2. V shed 2 bases and J 2 bases; nucleotides not matched to a gene: 3. The CDR3 covers 15 residues. CDR1 and CDR2 from the germline V gene are SEHNR and FQNEAQ (reference sequence). DNA for the CDR3: TGTGCCAGCAGCTTAAACCTAGCGGGAGCCTACGAGCAGTACTTC. It yields the protein CASSLNLAGAYEQYF.

The rearrangement uses TRBV5-5 and TRBJ1-4; D gene ambiguous. There are 14 residues in the CDR3. Per germline, CDR1 SGHKS and CDR2 YYEKEE (reference sequence). Trimming left V 4 bases short and J 0 bases short, with 7 bases between. The CDR3 sequence is CASSGSSTNEKLFF. DNA of the CDR3: TGTGCCAGCAGCGGATCTTCAACTAATGAAAAACTGTTTTTT.

The chain employs TRBV5-6 and TRBJ1-4; D is ambiguous. Between the trimmed V and J ends, which lost 0 bases and 8 bases, there was a span of 11 bases. The CDR3 totals 14 residues. Per the germline V gene, CDR1 is SGHDT and CDR2 is YYEEEE. The CDR3 DNA sequence: TGTGCCAGCAGCTTGGGCCTAGGCGGCGAAAAACTGTTTTTT. The encoded protein is CASSLGLGGEKLFF.

The chain joins TRBV15 to TRBJ2-3; 9 bases fit TRBD2. The CDR3 has 16 amino acids. CDR1 LNHNV and CDR2 YYDKDF come from the germline V gene (reference sequence). Trimming removed 3 bases from V and 6 bases from J; junction bases left unmatched: 10. The CDR3 region is CATSSPVAGVEDTQYF. As DNA, the CDR3 is TGTGCCACCAGCAGCCCGGTAGCGGGAGTGGAGGATACGCAGTATTTT.